This TCR beta chain was observed in a study of blood T cell repertoires in COVID-19. Seattle's cohort entered during active infection and was followed longitudinally. TCRdb keeps only in-frame clones here, not all; method: immunoSEQ multiplex PCR. The data hold about 220,000 clones, with about 85% observed a single time. Germline-derived CDR1 and CDR2 are KGHDR and SFDVKD. Trimming removed 7 bases at V and 7 bases at J, with 15 bases between. The CDR3 consists of 14 residues. The gene calls are TRBV24-1 and TRBJ1-4; possible D gene TRBD1, 5 bases. Sequencing input: peripheral blood. The TCR sequence derives from a woman aged 45-65 years with COVID-19, enrolled during active disease. The CDR3 protein is CATSQGVNAEKLFF. CDR3 bases: TGTGCCACCAGCCAGGGTGTCAACGCTGAAAAACTGTTTTTT.